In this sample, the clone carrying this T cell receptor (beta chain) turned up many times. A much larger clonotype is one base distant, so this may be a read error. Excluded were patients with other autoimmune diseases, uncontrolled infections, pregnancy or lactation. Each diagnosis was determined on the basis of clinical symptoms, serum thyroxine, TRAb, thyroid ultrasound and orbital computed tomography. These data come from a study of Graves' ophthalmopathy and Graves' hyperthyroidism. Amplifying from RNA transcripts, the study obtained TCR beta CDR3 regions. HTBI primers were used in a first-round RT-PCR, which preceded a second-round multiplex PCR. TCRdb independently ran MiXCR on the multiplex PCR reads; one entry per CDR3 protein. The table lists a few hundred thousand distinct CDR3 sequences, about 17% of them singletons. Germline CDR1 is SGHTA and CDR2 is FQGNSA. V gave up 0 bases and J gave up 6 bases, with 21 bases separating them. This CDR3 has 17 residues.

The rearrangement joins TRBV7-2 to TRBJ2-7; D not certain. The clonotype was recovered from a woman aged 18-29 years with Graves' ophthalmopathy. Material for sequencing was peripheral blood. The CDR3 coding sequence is TGTGCCAGCAGCTTAGCCCCTAGTTCACATATCCAGAGCGAGCAGTACTTC. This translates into CASSLAPSSHIQSEQYF.